The 4 T cell receptor beta chains given below trace back to one sample, sequenced in a study of blood T cell repertoires in COVID-19. Clones were read by immunoSEQ multiplex PCR, and TCRdb kept only the in-frame ones, dropping some. The sample carries under 250,000 clones, 80% to 90% recorded once. The sequenced material came from PBMCs or T cells enriched from blood (not recorded which). Receptor source: a woman aged 18-29 years in a cohort exposed to, infected with or recovered from COVID-19 (not recorded which).

The chain carries TRBV5-1 and TRBJ2-1; 13 nucleotides line up with TRBD2. CDR3 length equals 16 residues. Germline assignment: CDR1 SGHRS and CDR2 YFSETQ. J was trimmed by 6 bases and V by 4 bases; bases with no gene match: 7. CDR3 sequence: CASSTPGLAGSNEQFF. The CDR3 DNA follows: TGCGCCAGCAGCACTCCGGGACTAGCGGGATCCAATGAGCAGTTCTTC.

The V call is TRBV15, the J call TRBJ1-1; D possibly corresponds to TRBD1 (5 bases). CDR1 LNHNV and CDR2 YYDKDF come from the germline V gene (reference sequence). V was pared by 0 bases and J by 0 bases, with 8 bases between. This CDR3 has 15 amino acids. In nucleotides, the CDR3 is TGTGCCACCAGCAGAGATAGGGGCTTGAACACTGAAGCTTTCTTT. It translates to CATSRDRGLNTEAFF.

V and J are TRBV11-2 and TRBJ1-6; no reliable D call. Trimming cost V 2 bases and J 6 bases, with 11 bases left between them. This CDR3 has 15 amino acids. CDR1 SGHAT and CDR2 FQNNGV come from the germline V gene. The CDR3 protein is CASSLLPGSNSPLHF. The DNA of the CDR3 is TGTGCCAGCAGCTTACTTCCGGGAAGTAATTCACCCCTCCACTTT.

V is TRBV5-4 and J is TRBJ2-7; 10 nucleotides agree with TRBD2. CDR3 size: 16 residues. J lost 5 bases, V lost 4 bases, and 12 bases had no gene match. Per germline, CDR1 SGHNT and CDR2 YYREEE (reference sequence). The CDR3 nucleotides read TGTGCCAGCAGCCTTTCCCCTAGCGGGAGTTCCCACGAGCAGTACTTC. Translated: CASSLSPSGSSHEQYF.